This T cell receptor (beta chain) was obtained from a study of blood T cell repertoires in COVID-19 (dated by TCRdb to about 2020). Regarding the study in general: Samples covering the acute and convalescent phases of COVID-19 were provided by collaborators in the United States, Italy and Spain. The prospective study material was composed of cDNA or gDNA derived from T cells, B-cell-depleted T cells, or PBMCs. Sample metadata almost always included a de-identified subject ID, COVID-19 status, age in years and sex. Subjects who had been exposed to COVID-19, were actively infected with it, or had recovered from it provided the deeply sampled blood TCRbeta repertoires that made up the dataset. The samples were drawn from the first 160 participants of the ongoing ImmuneRACE study and from 1,254 subjects provided by 6 global collaborators. Where HLA class I and class II types were available, the types were taken from metadata supplied by the sample provider, not from assay-based typing. A freely available public database, intended as a resource for researchers studying the immune response to SARS-CoV-2, is where the repertoires were released.

This clone was detected once. The clone's antigen remains unknown. The input lacks base qualities; no much larger clone sits a single base away. Points the paper makes about the study in general: Clinical and demographic metadata were provided uncurated, with the amount varying by source and participant.

Per the germline V gene, ENHRY is the CDR1 and SYGVKD is the CDR2. A distance of 6 bases separates the germline ends of V and J, which lose 3 bases and 6 bases respectively. From cysteine to phenylalanine, the CDR3 is 12 amino acids long. Only the CDR3 DNA stays, 36 bases, in frame from base 1. Enrolling through a virtual design, the prospective study's participants ranged in age from about 18 to 89 years and lived across 20 to 25 United States geographic areas. In the prospective study, cohorts were assigned on the basis of participant-reported clinical history obtained from a screening survey and a study questionnaire. Exposed participants had been in contact with someone with a PCR-confirmed or clinician-diagnosed COVID-19 case within 2 weeks of study entry. In the prospective study, mobile phlebotomists collected whole blood, serum and a nasopharyngeal or oropharyngeal swab from each participant. Over an approximately 2-month period, participants in the prospective study had the option of providing additional blood draws and questionnaires. Prospective study blood samples were shipped either frozen or at room temperature before DNA extraction.

The immunoSEQ Assay, a bias-controlled multiplex PCR, was used to amplify TCRbeta CDR3 regions from genomic DNA. On the authors' methods: Nucleated cell counts per sample were estimated from amplification of reference gene primers within the assay. Sequence reads were collapsed and filtered to measure the absolute abundance of every unique TCRbeta CDR3 rearrangement. For each sample, productive Simpson clonality was calculated as the square root of Simpson's diversity index across productive rearrangements. The source is immuneACCESS, and TCRdb retained only in-frame sequences with V and J called. Part of the clones is not carried over; for the studies checked, unresolved V genes explain less than half of this, and the remainder is unexplained. Clone size and the V and J calls come from that table; the DNA yielded D and trimming. Here the sample has roughly 250,000 clones; roughly 88% occur a single time. About 2.9% of the sample rests with the top ten.

Input material: PBMCs or T cells enriched from blood (not recorded which). The sequence came from a woman in her 40s who had been exposed to COVID-19. The rearrangement joined TRBV10-3 to TRBJ2-1; a confident D gene designation cannot be given. The DNA reads TGTGCCATCAGTGATGGCGGCAATGAGCAGTTCTTC. Translated, this gives CAISDGGNEQFF.